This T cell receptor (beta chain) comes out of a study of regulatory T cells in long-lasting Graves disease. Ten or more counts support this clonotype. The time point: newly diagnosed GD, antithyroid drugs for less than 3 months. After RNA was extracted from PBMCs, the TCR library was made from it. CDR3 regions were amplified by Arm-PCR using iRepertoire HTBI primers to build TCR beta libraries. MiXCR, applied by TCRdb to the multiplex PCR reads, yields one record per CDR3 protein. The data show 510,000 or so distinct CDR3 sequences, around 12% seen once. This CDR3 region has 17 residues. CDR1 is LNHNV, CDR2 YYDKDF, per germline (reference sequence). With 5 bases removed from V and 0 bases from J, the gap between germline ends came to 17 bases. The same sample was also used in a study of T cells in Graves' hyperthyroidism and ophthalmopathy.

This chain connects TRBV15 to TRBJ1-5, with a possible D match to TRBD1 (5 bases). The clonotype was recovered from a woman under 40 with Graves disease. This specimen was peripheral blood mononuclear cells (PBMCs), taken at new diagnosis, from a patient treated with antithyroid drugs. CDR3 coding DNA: TGTGCCACCAGCCATCCCGGGGCAGACTATAGCAATCAGCCCCAGCATTTT. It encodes CATSHPGADYSNQPQHF. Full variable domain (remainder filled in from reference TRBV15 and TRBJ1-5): DAMVIQNPRYQVTQFGKPVTLSCSQTLNHNVMYWYQQKSSQAPKLLFHYYDKDFNNEADTPDNFQSRRPNTSFCFLDIRSPGLGDTAMYLCATSHPGADYSNQPQHFGDGTRLSIL.